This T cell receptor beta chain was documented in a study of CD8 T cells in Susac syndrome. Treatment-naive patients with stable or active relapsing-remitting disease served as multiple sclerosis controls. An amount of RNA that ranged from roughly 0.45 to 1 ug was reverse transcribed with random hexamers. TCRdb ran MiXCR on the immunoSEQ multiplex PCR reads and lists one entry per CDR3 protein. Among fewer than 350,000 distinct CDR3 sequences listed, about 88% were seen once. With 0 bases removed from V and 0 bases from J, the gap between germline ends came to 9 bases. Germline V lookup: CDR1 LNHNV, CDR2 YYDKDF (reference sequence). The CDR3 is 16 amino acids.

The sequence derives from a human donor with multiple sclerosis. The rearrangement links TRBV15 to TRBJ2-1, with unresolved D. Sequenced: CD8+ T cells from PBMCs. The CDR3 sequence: CATSREAPSSYNEQFF. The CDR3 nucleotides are TGTGCCACCAGCAGAGAAGCCCCGAGCTCCTACAATGAGCAGTTCTTC.